This record concerns one T cell receptor (beta chain) sequence. The data were obtained in a study of shared T cell receptors in the human thymus. Assay: immunoSEQ multiplex PCR; the TCRdb copy retains only in-frame clones and omits some. The top ten hold under 0.01% of the sample, which has about 660,000 clones, around 87% seen once. The ends lost 1 base at V and 4 bases at J; junction bases unmatched: 6. This CDR3 comprises 18 residues. The V gene's germline CDR1 is SGHAT and CDR2 FQNNGV. This sample also appeared in a second study, on human thymus T cells. That paper adds: Use of V and J genes seemed skewed within the thymic and blood repertoires.

The rearrangement links TRBV11-2 to TRBJ2-1, with 14 nucleotides matching TRBD2. The clonotype originates from a boy younger than two with a congenital heart defect. The source material was thymocytes. CDR3 amino acids: CASSLGGTSGRHYNEQFF. The CDR3 bases are TGTGCCAGCAGCTTAGGGGGGACTAGCGGGAGACATTACAATGAGCAGTTCTTC.